The source of this TCR beta chain is a study of cytomegalovirus exposure and HLA in healthy donors. Study-wide findings and caveats: Investigators reported over 150 TCR beta chains as tied to cytomegalovirus.

The PCR contained 60 Vbeta and 13 Jbeta primers. Data came from immunoSEQ multiplex PCR; TCRdb stores just in-frame clones and leaves some out. The sample contains about 86,000 clones, approximately 74% of which appear only once. This clone was found once. The antigen is not known. Losses at the gene ends were 7 bases for V and 6 bases for J; bases not matched to a gene: 6. The CDR3 loop spans 14 amino acids. Germline CDR1 and CDR2: SQVTM and ANQGSEA. This TCR was sampled from a woman in her forties or fifties in good health and CMV-seropositive. The chain couples TRBV29-1 to TRBJ2-2; TRBD1 matches 12 bases. The material sequenced was PBMCs. CDR3 sequence reads: CSATGTGGPGELFF. The CDR3 DNA reads TGCAGCGCCACCGGGACAGGGGGCCCCGGGGAGCTGTTTTTT.